These 7 T cell receptor beta chains were sequenced from one sample in a study of cytomegalovirus exposure and HLA in healthy donors. A multiplex PCR was run with 60 Vbeta primers and 13 Jbeta primers. Data came from immunoSEQ multiplex PCR; TCRdb stores just in-frame clones and leaves some out. The sample shows some 190,000 clones, 76% of them seen only once. Sequencing was carried out using PBMCs. The receptors come from a man between 18 and 35 years old in good health and CMV-seronegative.

The CDR3 loop is CASSWTSPTVFAGELFF. The CDR3 bases are TGTGCCAGCAGCTGGACAAGCCCGACAGTGTTTGCCGGGGAGCTGTTTTTT. The chain joins TRBV7-2 to TRBJ2-2, with a weak D call TRBD1 (5 bases). The CDR3 length is 17 residues. Trimming shortened V by 4 bases and J by 6 bases, and 21 bases separated the two germline ends. The germline V gene encodes CDR1 SGHTA and CDR2 FQGNSA.

The chain employs TRBV5-6 and TRBJ2-6; the D gene is possibly TRBD2 (5 bases). Trimming removed 0 bases at V and 5 bases at J, with 15 bases between. Germline loops: CDR1 SGHDT, CDR2 YYEEEE. The CDR3 is made up of 17 amino acids. This chain's CDR3 is CASSLVRRGLWANVLTF. In DNA form, the CDR3 reads TGTGCCAGCAGCTTGGTTCGTCGGGGTCTCTGGGCCAACGTCCTGACTTTC.

This clone has only one observation. The chain combines TRBV6-1 with TRBJ2-7; 9 bases are shared with TRBD1. V gave up 2 bases and J gave up 5 bases; unmatched junction bases: 4. This CDR3 has 14 amino acids. CDR1 and CDR2 (germline): MNHNS, SASEGT. The CDR3 DNA reads as TGTGCCAGCAGTGAACGGGGACAGGGAGACGAGCAGTACTTC. It translates to CASSERGQGDEQYF.

The V call is TRBV30, the J call TRBJ2-7; no reliable D call. CDR1 is GTSNPN and CDR2 is SVGIG in the germline V gene (reference sequence). V was trimmed by 2 bases and J by 3 bases, leaving 5 bases between them. This CDR3 contains 11 residues. CDR3 in DNA: TGTGCCTGGAGTTATTTCTACGAGCAGTACTTC. This encodes CAWSYFYEQYF.

In nucleotides, the CDR3 is TGTGCCATCAGTGAGTCGGACAGGGGCAATCAGCCCCAGCATTTT. Translating it yields CAISESDRGNQPQHF. The chain is built from TRBV10-3 and TRBJ1-5; 8 bases fit TRBD1. The CDR3 length is 15 residues. In germline, CDR1 is ENHRY, CDR2 SYGVKD. V lost 0 bases and J lost 2; bases outside the gene matches: 0.

The rearrangement links TRBV18 to TRBJ2-2; D is unclear. The CDR3 runs 13 residues. Trimming pared 1 base from V and 5 bases from J, leaving 5 bases between. Germline CDR1 KGHSH, CDR2 LQKENI. The CDR3 spells CASSPLETGELFF. In DNA form, the CDR3 reads TGTGCCAGCTCACCACTAGAGACCGGGGAGCTGTTTTTT.

The chain combines TRBV2 with TRBJ2-7; 9 nucleotides agree with TRBD2. The CDR3 has 12 residues. Trimming at V came to 6 bases and at J to 12 bases, leaving 9 bases not matched to a gene. Germline V gives CDR1 SNHLY, CDR2 FYNNEI. CDR3: CASRDNGLALYF. The CDR3 bases are TGTGCCAGCAGGGACAACGGACTAGCGCTGTACTTC. The full variable domain, its missing parts supplied by reference TRBV2 and TRBJ2-7, is EPEVTQTPSHQVTQMGQEVILRCVPISNHLYFYWYRQILGQKVEFLVSFYNNEISEKSEIFDDQFSVERPDGSNFTLKIRSTKLEDSAMYFCASRDNGLALYFGPGTRLTVT.